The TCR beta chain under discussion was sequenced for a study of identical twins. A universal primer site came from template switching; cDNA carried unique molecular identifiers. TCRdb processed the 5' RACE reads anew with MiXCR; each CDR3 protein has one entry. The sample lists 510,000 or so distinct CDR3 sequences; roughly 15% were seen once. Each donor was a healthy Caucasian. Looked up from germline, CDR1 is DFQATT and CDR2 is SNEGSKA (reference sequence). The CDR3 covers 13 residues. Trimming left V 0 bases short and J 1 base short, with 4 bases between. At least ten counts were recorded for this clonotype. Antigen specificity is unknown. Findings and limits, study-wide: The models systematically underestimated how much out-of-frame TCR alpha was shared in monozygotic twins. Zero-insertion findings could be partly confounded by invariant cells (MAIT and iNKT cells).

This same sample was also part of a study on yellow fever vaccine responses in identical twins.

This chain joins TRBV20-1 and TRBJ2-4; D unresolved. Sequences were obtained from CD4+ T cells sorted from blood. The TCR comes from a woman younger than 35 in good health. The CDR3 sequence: CSAREVAKNIQYF. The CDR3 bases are TGCAGTGCTAGAGAGGTCGCCAAAAACATTCAGTACTTC.